The next 25 T cell receptor beta chains were all read from a single sample in a study of blood T cell repertoires in COVID-19. Method: immunoSEQ multiplex PCR; TCRdb's copy keeps in-frame clones and lacks some. Of 150,000 or so clones in the sample, 75% to 90% were seen once. The sequencing input was PBMCs or T cells enriched from blood (not recorded which). The origin of the receptors is a woman between 50 and 59 years old who had recovered from COVID-19.

The J gene is TRBJ1-4, the V gene TRBV30; no firm D call. Trimming cost V 3 bases and J 8 bases, with 16 bases left between them. The CDR3 is 14 residues long. Germline CDR1 GTSNPN, CDR2 SVGIG (reference sequence). CDR3 DNA sequence: TGTGCCTGGAGCGACCGGACTATTAACGAAAAACTGTTTTTT. Translating it yields CAWSDRTINEKLFF. The whole variable domain, filled in from reference TRBV30 and TRBJ1-4, reads SQTIHQWPATLVQPVGSPLSLECTVEGTSNPNLYWYRQAAGRGLQLLFYSVGIGQISSEVPQNLSASRPQDRQFILSSKKLLLSDSGFYLCAWSDRTINEKLFFGSGTQLSVL.

The chain combines TRBV5-1 with TRBJ2-3; 7 nucleotides align to TRBD2. V lost 1 base, J lost 1 base, and 3 bases stayed unmatched. The CDR3 runs to 15 residues. CDR1 and CDR2 from the germline V gene are SGHRS and YFSETQ. The CDR3 region has the DNA TGCGCCAGCAGCTTGACGGGAGGACGCACAGATACGCAGTATTTT. As protein: CASSLTGGRTDTQYF.

The genes are TRBV15 and TRBJ2-1; no definite D call. V was trimmed by 0 bases and J by 5 bases, leaving 8 bases between them. This CDR3 region has 14 residues. Germline V CDR1 and CDR2: LNHNV, YYDKDF (reference sequence). CDR3 sequence reads: CATSRDRLDNEQFF. CDR3 nucleotide sequence: TGTGCCACCAGCAGAGACCGACTTGACAATGAGCAGTTCTTC. Full variable domain (remainder filled in from reference TRBV15 and TRBJ2-1): DAMVIQNPRYQVTQFGKPVTLSCSQTLNHNVMYWYQQKSSQAPKLLFHYYDKDFNNEADTPDNFQSRRPNTSFCFLDIRSPGLGDTAMYLCATSRDRLDNEQFFGPGTRLTVL.

The rearrangement uses TRBV5-1 and TRBJ1-5; possibly TRBD1 for D (6 bases). CDR3 length: 14 amino acids. V lost 0 bases to trimming and J lost 7 bases, with 11 bases between them. Germline-derived CDR1 and CDR2 are SGHRS and YFSETQ. The CDR3, as DNA: TGCGCCAGCAGCTTGGTCGCAGGGGACCAGCCCCAGCATTTT. Translation gives CASSLVAGDQPQHF. Filled out from reference TRBV5-1 and TRBJ1-5, the complete variable domain reads KAGVTQTPRYLIKTRGQQVTLSCSPISGHRSVSWYQQTPGQGLQFLFEYFSETQRNKGNFPGRFSGRQFSNSRSEMNVSTLELGDSALYLCASSLVAGDQPQHFGDGTRLSIL.

The chain links TRBV18 to TRBJ2-5; D unresolved. V lost 2 bases, J lost 14 bases, and 15 bases lay in between. Per the germline V gene, CDR1 is KGHSH and CDR2 is LQKENI. CDR3 size: 12 residues. The CDR3 sequence: CASSPGPETPYF. The CDR3 coding sequence is TGTGCCAGCTCACCAGGTCCGGAGACCCCATACTTC.

The chain uses TRBV13 and TRBJ2-3; D not certain. The germline V gene has CDR1 PRHDT and CDR2 FYEKMQ (reference sequence). There are 16 residues in the CDR3. Trimming removed 0 bases at V and 0 bases at J, with 10 bases between. In DNA, the CDR3 is TGTGCCAGCAGCTTAGGCCCCGGCGGTAGCACAGATACGCAGTATTTT. Protein product: CASSLGPGGSTDTQYF. Combining the CDR3 with reference TRBV13 and TRBJ2-3 gives the whole variable domain AAGVIQSPRHLIKEKRETATLKCYPIPRHDTVYWYQQGPGQDPQFLISFYEKMQSDKGSIPDRFSAQQFSDYHSELNMSSLELGDSALYFCASSLGPGGSTDTQYFGPGTRLTVL.

The rearrangement links TRBV5-1 to TRBJ2-1; D may be TRBD1 (5 bases). The V end lost 2 bases, the J end lost 8 bases, and 11 bases lay between the germline ends. Germline CDR1 is SGHRS and CDR2 is YFSETQ. The CDR3 covers 13 residues. In DNA form, the CDR3 reads TGCGCCAGCAGCTTCCCCGACAGCGATGAGCAGTTCTTC. The encoded protein is CASSFPDSDEQFF.

V gene TRBV11-3 combines with J gene TRBJ2-5; 9 bases are a match to TRBD2. The CDR3 extends over 17 amino acids. With 5 bases clipped from V and 4 bases from J, the junction kept 14 bases outside the gene matches. Germline CDR1 SGHNT, CDR2 YENEEA. CDR3 sequence reads: CASSQPGTAGGLETQYF. DNA of the CDR3: TGTGCCAGCAGCCAGCCGGGAACAGCGGGAGGCTTAGAGACCCAGTACTTC.

This chain joins TRBV7-6 and TRBJ2-1; TRBD2 aligns across 10 bases. Trimming at V came to 8 bases and at J to 9 bases, leaving 13 bases not matched to a gene. Per germline, CDR1 SGHVS and CDR2 FNYEAQ. This CDR3 contains 15 residues. The DNA for the CDR3 is TGTGCCAGCCAAATAAGCGGGAGGGCCTTGGGTGAGCAGTTCTTC. It encodes CASQISGRALGEQFF.

This chain connects TRBV7-2 to TRBJ1-2; TRBD1 matches 7 bases. This CDR3 has 15 residues. Germline CDR1 and CDR2: SGHTA and FQGNSA. The junction had 10 bases not matched to a gene; V was cut back by 5 bases and J by 4 bases. The CDR3 is CASSREWDSLYGYTF. The CDR3 DNA reads TGTGCCAGCAGCCGTGAATGGGACAGCCTCTATGGCTACACCTTC.

The chain uses TRBV19 and TRBJ2-3; 10 bases map to TRBD2. With V trimmed by 6 bases and J by 4 bases, 7 bases remained unmatched. This CDR3 spans 15 amino acids. The germline gives CDR1 LNHDA, CDR2 SQIVND (reference sequence). CDR3 DNA sequence: TGTGCCAGTAGCGTACTAGCGGGGAGGGCAGATACGCAGTATTTT. As protein: CASSVLAGRADTQYF.

CDR3 sequence: CASRGALVSNQPQHF. CDR3 nucleotides: TGTGCCAGCAGGGGGGCGCTGGTAAGCAATCAGCCCCAGCATTTT. The rearrangement links TRBV6-5 to TRBJ1-5; possibly TRBD1 for D (6 bases). Germline CDR1 and CDR2: MNHEY and SVGAGI. This CDR3 is built from 15 residues. Trimming cost V 6 bases and J 1 base, with 13 bases left between them.

About this clone itself: The junction shows a germline mismatch at one end, possibly a read error. This chain uses TRBV19 with TRBJ1-4; D ambiguous. Germline loops: CDR1 LNHDA, CDR2 SQIVND (reference sequence). The CDR3 consists of 18 residues. The CDR3 DNA is TGTGCCAGCAGTATGCCCCTCCTAACCATTAGCGGAAATGAAAAACTGTTTTTT. Protein product: CASSMPLLTISGNEKLFF.

V is TRBV15 and J is TRBJ2-3; D is undetermined. The CDR3 contains 15 residues. The germline gives CDR1 LNHNV, CDR2 YYDKDF (reference sequence). V lost 0 bases and J lost 3, with 10 bases in between. CDR3 DNA sequence: TGTGCCACCAGCAGAGATCCCGGCAGGACAGATACGCAGTATTTT. As protein: CATSRDPGRTDTQYF. Filled out from reference TRBV15 and TRBJ2-3, the complete variable domain reads DAMVIQNPRYQVTQFGKPVTLSCSQTLNHNVMYWYQQKSSQAPKLLFHYYDKDFNNEADTPDNFQSRRPNTSFCFLDIRSPGLGDTAMYLCATSRDPGRTDTQYFGPGTRLTVL.

CDR3 sequence (DNA): TGTGCCAGCACTACGACTAGGACAGGGGGAAACACCATATATTTT. This translates into CASTTTRTGGNTIYF. The rearrangement uses TRBV6-5 and TRBJ1-3, with 8 bases fitting TRBD1. The ends lost 7 bases at V and 4 bases at J; junction bases unmatched: 9. Germline CDR1 and CDR2: MNHEY and SVGAGI. The CDR3 has 15 residues.

The chain carries TRBV27 and TRBJ1-4; D is possibly TRBD1 (5 bases). Germline assignment: CDR1 MNHEY and CDR2 SMNVEV (reference sequence). Deletions cut 6 bases from V and 2 bases from J, with 16 bases between. The CDR3 totals 16 residues. CDR3: CASSPEGAATNEKLFF. For the CDR3, the DNA is TGTGCCAGCAGCCCCGAAGGGGCAGCGACTAATGAAAAACTGTTTTTT.

This clone was seen only once. J is TRBJ1-2 and V is TRBV19; possibly TRBD1 for D (5 bases). V shed 3 bases and J shed 5 bases, with 10 bases lying between them. This CDR3 region has 13 residues. Germline V lookup: CDR1 LNHDA, CDR2 SQIVND (reference sequence). CDR3 residues: CASSISAGYGYTF. The CDR3 DNA reads TGTGCCAGTAGTATCTCGGCAGGGTATGGCTACACCTTC.

This chain connects TRBV11-2 to TRBJ1-1; no firm D call. There are 13 residues in the CDR3. The germline gives CDR1 SGHAT, CDR2 FQNNGV. The V end lost 2 bases, the J end lost 3 bases, and 7 bases lay between the germline ends. The CDR3 sequence is CASSLRVDTEAFF. The CDR3 DNA is TGTGCCAGCAGCTTACGGGTGGACACTGAAGCTTTCTTT.

The V gene is TRBV5-1, the J gene TRBJ2-5; weak D call: TRBD1 (6 bases). Per germline, CDR1 SGHRS and CDR2 YFSETQ. V lost 2 bases and J 0 bases, leaving 11 bases between the germline ends. The CDR3 extends over 15 amino acids. The CDR3 DNA reads TGCGCCAGCAGCTTTCAGGGGTCCTACCAAGAGACCCAGTACTTC. Its protein product is CASSFQGSYQETQYF.

V gene TRBV7-7 combines with J gene TRBJ2-1, with a possible D match to TRBD2 (6 bases). The CDR3 loop spans 16 amino acids. Germline values: CDR1 SSHAT, CDR2 FNYEAQ (reference sequence). V was cut by 5 bases and J by 0 bases, with 14 bases left in between. The chain's CDR3 is CASSREHPSSYNEQFF. The CDR3 nucleotides are TGTGCCAGCAGCCGGGAGCACCCGAGCTCCTACAATGAGCAGTTCTTC.

The rearrangement links TRBV20-1 to TRBJ1-1; D possibly corresponds to TRBD1 (5 bases). Germline V gene lookup returns CDR1 DFQATT and CDR2 SNEGSKA (reference sequence). With 5 bases removed from V and 9 bases from J, the gap between germline ends came to 10 bases. The CDR3 length is 10 residues. Here the CDR3 DNA reads TGCAGTGCTGGCGGGGGAAAAGCTTTCTTT. Protein sequence: CSAGGGKAFF.

This chain connects TRBV11-2 to TRBJ2-1; 9 bases are a match to TRBD2. The CDR3 is 15 residues long. Germline V gene sequence: CDR1 SGHAT, CDR2 FQNNGV. J gave up 7 bases and V 4 bases, and 8 bases lay outside the gene matches. The CDR3 reads CASSSGTSWANEQFF. The CDR3 coding sequence is TGTGCCAGCAGCTCCGGGACTAGCTGGGCGAATGAGCAGTTCTTC. Full variable domain (missing parts from reference TRBV11-2 and TRBJ2-1): EAGVAQSPRYKIIEKRQSVAFWCNPISGHATLYWYQQILGQGPKLLIQFQNNGVVDDSQLPKDRFSAERLKGVDSTLKIQPAKLEDSAVYLCASSSGTSWANEQFFGPGTRLTVL.

The chain carries TRBV30 and TRBJ1-2; D is undetermined. Germline assignment: CDR1 GTSNPN and CDR2 SVGIG (reference sequence). This CDR3 is built from 13 residues. With 0 bases removed from V and 6 bases from J, the gap between germline ends came to 11 bases. Here the CDR3 reads CAWSVGLRDGYTF. CDR3 coding DNA: TGTGCCTGGAGTGTAGGGTTGAGGGATGGCTACACCTTC.

The chain couples TRBV2 to TRBJ1-4; D not certain. Germline CDR1 and CDR2: SNHLY and FYNNEI. V lost 6 bases and J lost 8, with 13 bases in between. The CDR3 has 13 amino acids. The CDR3 region is CASSGEGGEKLFF. The CDR3 bases are TGTGCCAGCAGCGGAGAGGGCGGGGAAAAACTGTTTTTT.

This clone was counted between two and nine times. This chain links TRBV28 with TRBJ1-2; D remains unclear. V was cut by 6 bases and J by 5 bases, with 16 bases left in between. CDR3 size: 14 residues. Germline CDR1 and CDR2: MDHEN and SYDVKM. This CDR3 is CASSRTRSAYGYTF. The CDR3 DNA is TGTGCCAGCAGCCGAACCCGGAGCGCTTATGGCTACACCTTC.